The 26 T cell receptor beta chains in this list originate from one sample, sequenced in a study of shared clonotypes between healthy human individuals. Data came from immunoSEQ multiplex PCR; TCRdb stores just in-frame clones and leaves some out. This sample has about 980,000 clones, with less than 85% found just once. What was sequenced was memory CD4+ T cells sorted from blood. Regarding subset: CD45RA-negative fraction. These TCRs come from a man aged 18 to 35 in good health.

With respect to this clone: Within the sample, other DNA sequences also encode this same CDR3. The chain uses TRBV7-2 and TRBJ2-7; TRBD2 agrees at 10 bases. The CDR3 contains 15 residues. V shed 1 base, J shed 3 bases, and the junction held 3 bases outside the gene matches. Germline loops: CDR1 SGHTA, CDR2 FQGNSA. CDR3 loop: CASSLGLAGVYEQYF. CDR3 sequence (DNA): TGTGCCAGCAGCTTAGGGCTAGCGGGAGTCTACGAGCAGTACTTC. Together with reference TRBV7-2 and TRBJ2-7, the CDR3 gives the full variable domain: GAGVSQSPSNKVTEKGKDVELRCDPISGHTALYWYRQSLGQGLEFLIYFQGNSAPDKSGLPSDRFSAERTGGSVSTLTIQRTQQEDSAVYLCASSLGLAGVYEQYFGPGTRLTVT.

The chain has TRBV19 and TRBJ2-4; TRBD2 matches 13 bases. CDR3 length equals 15 residues. J was trimmed by 8 bases and V by 5 bases; bases with no gene match: 6. Germline CDR1 and CDR2: LNHDA and SQIVND (reference sequence). The CDR3 sequence is CASSSTSGGRDIQYF. In DNA, the CDR3 is TGTGCCAGTAGTTCGACTAGCGGGGGGAGAGACATTCAGTACTTC.

This clone has a single count. Other nucleotide sequences from this sample produce the same CDR3. This chain links TRBV10-2 with TRBJ1-5; no definite D call. With 4 bases removed from V and 1 base from J, the gap between germline ends came to 5 bases. Germline values: CDR1 WSHSY, CDR2 SAAADI. The CDR3 extends over 13 amino acids. For the CDR3, the DNA is TGCGCCAGCAGTGGAGGAAGCAATCAGCCCCAGCATTTT. Residues: CASSGGSNQPQHF.

DNA for the CDR3: TGCGCCACCTCGAAGGACGGGGGAAGGGCTGAAGCTTTCTTT. As protein: CATSKDGGRAEAFF. The chain combines TRBV10-1 with TRBJ1-1; D might be TRBD1 (5 bases). The CDR3 is made up of 14 amino acids. V lost 10 bases and J 6 bases, leaving 21 bases between the germline ends. The V gene's germline CDR1 is WNHNN and CDR2 SYGVQD (reference sequence).

This clone was seen a single time. The CDR3 sequence is CASRNRGVATEAFF. The CDR3 DNA is TGTGCCAGCAGGAACAGGGGGGTGGCCACTGAAGCTTTCTTT. The V call is TRBV2, the J call TRBJ1-1, with 8 bases that match TRBD1. The CDR3 extends over 14 amino acids. Germline lookup yields CDR1 SNHLY and CDR2 FYNNEI. V was clipped by 6 bases and J by 4 bases; unmatched bases: 7. The full variable domain, rest sourced from reference TRBV2 and TRBJ1-1, is EPEVTQTPSHQVTQMGQEVILRCVPISNHLYFYWYRQILGQKVEFLVSFYNNEISEKSEIFDDQFSVERPDGSNFTLKIRSTKLEDSAMYFCASRNRGVATEAFFGQGTRLTVV.

The chain combines TRBV25-1 with TRBJ2-2; perhaps TRBD1 as D (6 bases). V gave up 0 bases and J gave up 4 bases, with 12 bases separating them. The CDR3 runs to 16 residues. Germline assignment: CDR1 MGHDK and CDR2 SYGVNS. DNA for the CDR3: TGTGCCAGCAGTGAATATTTACAGGGAATCACCGGGGAGCTGTTTTTT. It encodes CASSEYLQGITGELFF.

This chain uses TRBV5-6 with TRBJ1-2, with TRBD1 identical over 8 bases. CDR1 and CDR2 (germline): SGHDT, YYEEEE. With 0 bases clipped from V and 4 bases from J, the junction kept 2 bases outside the gene matches. CDR3 length: 14 amino acids. This CDR3 reads CASSLEGQAYGYTF. The CDR3, as DNA: TGTGCCAGCAGCTTGGAGGGACAGGCCTATGGCTACACCTTC.

The gene calls are TRBV6-1 and TRBJ1-2; D call uncertain. Looked up from germline, CDR1 is MNHNS and CDR2 is SASEGT. This CDR3 spans 13 amino acids. The ends were cut back, 4 bases at V and 4 bases at J, with 10 bases in the middle. As DNA, the CDR3 is TGTGCCAGCAGTGTAAACTCCTTCTATGGCTACACCTTC. As protein: CASSVNSFYGYTF.

This clone has only a few counts. This sequence joins TRBV7-2 and TRBJ2-1; 11 nucleotides align to TRBD2. Germline values: CDR1 SGHTA, CDR2 FQGNSA. This CDR3 contains 15 residues. The junction had 3 bases not matched to a gene; V was cut back by 0 bases and J by 8 bases. DNA for the CDR3: TGTGCCAGCAGCTTAGCTAGCGGGGGGGCTTATGAGCAGTTCTTC. Its protein is CASSLASGGAYEQFF.

The gene calls are TRBV30 and TRBJ2-7; D is uncertain. Between the trimmed V and J ends, which lost 4 bases and 4 bases, there was a span of 8 bases. The germline gives CDR1 GTSNPN, CDR2 SVGIG (reference sequence). The CDR3 covers 11 residues. In DNA, the CDR3 is TGTGCCTGGATTGAAAATTACGAGCAGTACTTC. Translation gives CAWIENYEQYF.

This clone was detected only a few times. The chain is built from TRBV7-9 and TRBJ2-7; 9 bases align to TRBD2. The junction had 4 bases not matched to a gene; V was cut back by 1 base and J by 6 bases. This CDR3 spans 14 amino acids. The V gene's germline CDR1 is SEHNR and CDR2 FQNEAQ (reference sequence). The CDR3 is CASSLVAGGAEQYF. CDR3 DNA sequence: TGTGCCAGCAGCTTAGTGGCGGGAGGGGCCGAGCAGTACTTC.

This clone was observed a single time. The chain employs TRBV19 and TRBJ2-5; the D gene is possibly TRBD1 (7 bases). CDR1 and CDR2 from the germline V gene are LNHDA and SQIVND (reference sequence). The CDR3 is made up of 13 amino acids. V was shortened by 5 bases and J by 3 bases, with 10 bases between the two germline ends. The CDR3 loop reads CASSRGTEETQYF. CDR3 DNA: TGTGCCAGTAGTCGCGGGACAGAAGAGACCCAGTACTTC.

This rearrangement joins TRBV4-3 to TRBJ2-3, with no clear D. The CDR3 extends over 16 amino acids. Trimming took off 4 bases at V and 5 bases at J, with 19 bases between the two ends. Per the germline V gene, CDR1 is LGHNA and CDR2 is YSLEER. The CDR3 DNA reads as TGCGCCAGCAGCCGGGCTGCGACTCCTCCCGGAGATACGCAGTATTTT. It translates to CASSRAATPPGDTQYF.

The chain carries TRBV30 and TRBJ1-1; 9 nucleotides match TRBD1. This CDR3 is 14 amino acids long. Trimming at V came to 1 base and at J to 11 bases, leaving 11 bases not matched to a gene. In germline, CDR1 is GTSNPN, CDR2 SVGIG (reference sequence). Written as DNA, the CDR3 is TGTGCCTGGAGTGCCCATGGACAGGGGTTAGTCGCTTTCTTT. It codes for CAWSAHGQGLVAFF.

This clone showed up just once. The chain recombines TRBV6-5 with TRBJ2-7; D is unclear. The V gene lost 6 bases and the J gene lost 4 bases, with 13 bases spanning the gap. The CDR3 has 13 residues. Germline V lookup: CDR1 MNHEY, CDR2 SVGAGI. Here the CDR3 DNA reads TGTGCCAGCAGCCAGGTTCTGGGGTACGAGCAGTACTTC. Translation gives CASSQVLGYEQYF.

The chain links TRBV2 to TRBJ2-7; D is possibly TRBD1 or TRBD2 (5 bases each). V dropped 5 bases and J dropped 0 bases, with 14 bases sitting between them. The CDR3 has 15 amino acids. Germline CDR1 and CDR2: SNHLY and FYNNEI. The CDR3: CASSSLGTVSYEQYF. DNA of the CDR3: TGTGCCAGCAGTTCCCTCGGGACCGTCTCCTACGAGCAGTACTTC.

This chain connects TRBV6-1 to TRBJ2-7; no firm D call. In germline, CDR1 is MNHNS, CDR2 SASEGT. This CDR3 comprises 11 residues. Between the trimmed V and J ends, which lost 6 bases and 3 bases, there was a span of 6 bases. CDR3: CASRQSYEQYF. The CDR3 region has the DNA TGTGCCAGCAGACAGAGCTACGAGCAGTACTTC.

The CDR3 region is CASRPTGTYYNEQFF. The CDR3 DNA reads TGTGCCAGCAGACCGACAGGGACTTACTACAATGAGCAGTTCTTC. The V gene is TRBV6-5, the J gene TRBJ2-1, with TRBD1 as a possible D gene (7 bases). CDR3 size: 15 residues. Trimming pared 6 bases from V and 3 bases from J, leaving 15 bases between. CDR1 is MNHEY, CDR2 SVGAGI, per germline.

This chain links TRBV5-4 with TRBJ2-2; the D gene could be TRBD1 or TRBD2 (5 bases each). Trimming removed 4 bases at V and 1 base at J, with 17 bases between. In germline, CDR1 is SGHNT, CDR2 YYREEE (reference sequence). This CDR3 is 17 amino acids long. The CDR3 sequence is CASSIGAGAVNTGELFF. The CDR3 bases are TGTGCCAGCAGCATCGGGGCTGGGGCTGTGAACACCGGGGAGCTGTTTTTT.

The V gene is TRBV5-1, the J gene TRBJ2-2; maybe TRBD2 (6 bases). V was trimmed by 2 bases and J by 0 bases, leaving 14 bases between them. CDR3 size: 17 residues. The V gene's germline CDR1 is SGHRS and CDR2 YFSETQ. CDR3 coding DNA: TGCGCCAGCAGCTTACCACCGGGACTGGCGAACACCGGGGAGCTGTTTTTT. Translated: CASSLPPGLANTGELFF.

The sample holds one count of this clone. This rearrangement joins TRBV29-1 to TRBJ1-3; D ambiguous. The CDR3 sequence is 15 residues long. Germline V lookup: CDR1 SQVTM, CDR2 ANQGSEA. Between the trimmed V and J ends, which lost 5 bases and 1 base, there was a span of 15 bases. This CDR3 reads CSVLKRAASGNTIYF. The CDR3 coding sequence is TGCAGCGTTCTCAAGAGGGCAGCATCTGGAAACACCATATATTTT. The variable domain in full, completed from reference TRBV29-1 and TRBJ1-3, reads SAVISQKPSRDICQRGTSLTIQCQVDSQVTMMFWYRQQPGQSLTLIATANQGSEATYESGFVIDKFPISRPNLTFSTLTVSNMSPEDSSIYLCSVLKRAASGNTIYFGEGSWLTVV.

The rearrangement joins TRBV5-6 to TRBJ1-2; maybe TRBD1 (6 bases). Trimming pared 3 bases from V and 7 bases from J, leaving 13 bases between. Germline CDR1 reads SGHDT; CDR2 reads YYEEEE. The CDR3 sequence is 13 residues long. DNA for the CDR3: TGTGCCAGCAGCTCACAGGGAACGTTTGGCTACACCTTC. This encodes CASSSQGTFGYTF. Complete variable domain (other parts from reference TRBV5-6 and TRBJ1-2): DAGVTQSPTHLIKTRGQQVTLRCSPKSGHDTVSWYQQALGQGPQFIFQYYEEEERQRGNFPDRFSGHQFPNYSSELNVNALLLGDSALYLCASSSQGTFGYTFGSGTRLTVV.

Of note for this clone: Other DNA sequences from this sample encode an identical CDR3 as well. CDR3 protein: CATSPRRGSTGELFF. CDR3 nucleotide sequence: TGTGCCACCAGTCCGAGACGGGGGAGCACCGGGGAGCTGTTTTTT. The chain recombines TRBV15 with TRBJ2-2; weak D call: TRBD2 (6 bases). CDR1 and CDR2 from the germline V gene are LNHNV and YYDKDF (reference sequence). This CDR3 region has 15 residues. The germline V and J ends were trimmed by 6 bases and 4 bases, with 15 bases remaining between them.

V and J are TRBV4-3 and TRBJ1-3; D gene unclear. Germline CDR1 is LGHNA and CDR2 is YSLEER. The ends were cut back, 0 bases at V and 0 bases at J, with 12 bases in the middle. The CDR3 extends over 17 amino acids. Here the CDR3 DNA reads TGCGCCAGCAGCCAAGACTTCACATCCAGCTCTGGAAACACCATATATTTT. Translation gives CASSQDFTSSSGNTIYF.

The J gene is TRBJ1-5, the V gene TRBV18; 7 bases fit TRBD1. V gave up 5 bases and J gave up 5 bases; unmatched junction bases: 3. CDR3 length: 13 residues. Germline CDR1 KGHSH, CDR2 LQKENI. CDR3 in DNA: TGTGCCAGCTCAGCTACAGGGGATCAGCCCCAGCATTTT. It translates to CASSATGDQPQHF.

This clone was observed at least ten times. The chain employs TRBV7-2 and TRBJ2-3; D is perhaps TRBD1 or TRBD2 (5 bases each). V shed 6 bases and J shed 4 bases, with 14 bases lying between them. This CDR3 has 14 residues. The V gene's germline CDR1 is SGHTA and CDR2 FQGNSA. The CDR3 spells CASSSGTSADTQYF. DNA of the CDR3: TGTGCCAGCAGTTCCGGGACGTCTGCAGATACGCAGTATTTT.